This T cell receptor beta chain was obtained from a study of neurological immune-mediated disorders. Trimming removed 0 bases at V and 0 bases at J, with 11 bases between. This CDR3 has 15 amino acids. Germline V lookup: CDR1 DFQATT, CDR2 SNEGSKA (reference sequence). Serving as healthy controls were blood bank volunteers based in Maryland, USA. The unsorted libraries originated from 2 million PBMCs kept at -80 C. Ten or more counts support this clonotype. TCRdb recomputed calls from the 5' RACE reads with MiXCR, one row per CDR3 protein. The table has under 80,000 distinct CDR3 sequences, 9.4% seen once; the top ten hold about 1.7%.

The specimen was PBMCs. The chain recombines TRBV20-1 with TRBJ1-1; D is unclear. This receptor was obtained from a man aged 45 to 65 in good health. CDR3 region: CSARDIGRLNTEAFF. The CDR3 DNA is TGCAGTGCTAGAGATATCGGCAGGTTGAACACTGAAGCTTTCTTT.